Shown below are 17 T cell receptor beta chains from a single sample sequenced in a study of T cells in Graves' hyperthyroidism and ophthalmopathy. RNA transcripts were the template for amplifying TCR beta CDR3 regions. The study used the HTBI primer set for a first-round RT-PCR of the TCR CDR3. TCRdb processed the multiplex PCR reads anew with MiXCR; each CDR3 protein has one entry. This sample yields nearly 600,000 distinct CDR3 sequences, of which 14% are seen a single time; 5.5% to 7.5% belongs to the top ten. Sequencing input: blood. Source of these receptors: a young woman with Graves' hyperthyroidism that later progressed to Graves' ophthalmopathy.

This clonotype was counted a few times. The rearrangement links TRBV2 to TRBJ1-2; 11 nucleotides agree with TRBD1. Per the germline V gene, CDR1 is SNHLY and CDR2 is FYNNEI. The CDR3 loop spans 15 amino acids. Trimming cost V 6 bases and J 8 bases; bases outside gene matches: 11. The CDR3 loop reads CASRPGQGGLEGYTF. CDR3 nucleotides: TGTGCCAGCAGACCGGGACAGGGGGGCCTGGAGGGCTACACCTTC.

Many counts were recorded for this clonotype. V and J are TRBV10-3 and TRBJ2-7; D gene unclear. Trimming took 7 bases from V and 5 from J, leaving 12 bases between them. The CDR3 extends over 12 amino acids. Per the germline V gene, CDR1 is ENHRY and CDR2 is SYGVKD. The CDR3 DNA reads as TGTGCCATCACCCCCGGCCAGGACGAGCAGTACTTC. As protein: CAITPGQDEQYF.

Of note for this clonotype: This could be a read error, since a much larger clone is one nucleotide away. The chain has TRBV20-1 and TRBJ1-2; D possibly corresponds to TRBD1 (5 bases). Germline V lookup: CDR1 DFQATT, CDR2 SNEGSKA (reference sequence). The CDR3 runs 16 residues. The germline V and J ends were trimmed by 5 bases and 10 bases, with 29 bases remaining between them. CDR3 sequence: CSADPGGTKIWGDYTF. In DNA, the CDR3 is TGCAGTGCTGACCCGGGCGGGACCAAGATTTGGGGTGACTACACCTTC.

This clonotype was detected ten times or more. V gene TRBV15 combines with J gene TRBJ2-1; D perhaps matches TRBD2 (5 bases). Germline V gene data show CDR1 as LNHNV and CDR2 as YYDKDF (reference sequence). The CDR3 is made up of 16 amino acids. The V gene lost 1 base and the J gene lost 7 bases, with 17 bases spanning the gap. CDR3: CATSRGSGYARNEQFF. CDR3 nucleotide sequence: TGTGCCACCAGCAGAGGGTCGGGGTACGCTAGGAATGAGCAGTTCTTC.

This clonotype was recorded at least ten times. This chain connects TRBV18 to TRBJ2-1, with TRBD1 matching 7 bases. Germline lookup yields CDR1 KGHSH and CDR2 LQKENI. The CDR3 runs to 13 residues. Trimming cost V 5 bases and J 5 bases; bases outside gene matches: 3. The CDR3 is CASSTGQDNEQFF. The CDR3 bases are TGTGCCAGCTCAACTGGACAGGACAATGAGCAGTTCTTC.

This clonotype showed up many times. The V call is TRBV20-1, the J call TRBJ2-7; D gene uncertain. CDR1 DFQATT and CDR2 SNEGSKA come from the germline V gene (reference sequence). The V gene lost 0 bases and the J gene lost 0 bases, with 9 bases spanning the gap. This CDR3 has 14 amino acids. The CDR3 region has the DNA TGCAGTGCTAGAGAGGTCCGGAGCTCCTACGAGCAGTACTTC. Translation: CSAREVRSSYEQYF.

This clonotype was detected ten times or more. J is TRBJ2-3 and V is TRBV20-1, with TRBD2 matching over 7 bases. This CDR3 region has 15 residues. V shed 3 bases, J shed 2 bases, and the junction held 8 bases outside the gene matches. Germline CDR1 DFQATT, CDR2 SNEGSKA (reference sequence). The CDR3 loop is CSASFGGSNTDTQYF. DNA of the CDR3: TGCAGTGCTAGTTTCGGCGGGAGTAACACAGATACGCAGTATTTT.

This clonotype was recorded many times. The rearrangement uses TRBV12-3 or TRBV12-4 and TRBJ1-1; D remains unclear. CDR3 size: 10 residues. V was clipped by 8 bases and J by 6 bases, with 7 bases between them. CDR3 amino acids: CASGYPEAFF. For the CDR3, the DNA is TGTGCCAGCGGTTATCCTGAAGCTTTCTTT.

The J gene is TRBJ2-7, the V gene TRBV11-1, with TRBD1 matching 9 bases. V was clipped by 4 bases and J by 4 bases; unmatched bases: 8. Germline CDR1 reads SGHAT; CDR2 reads FQDESV (reference sequence). The CDR3 runs to 15 residues. In DNA form, the CDR3 reads TGTGCCAGCAGCTCCGGGACAGGGAATCAATACGAGCAGTACTTC. Its translation is CASSSGTGNQYEQYF.

This clonotype was seen at least ten times. The V call is TRBV24-1, the J call TRBJ2-2; 7 nucleotides line up with TRBD2. Unmatched junction bases numbered 3, after V lost 5 bases and J lost 4 bases. The CDR3 consists of 14 residues. Germline V lookup: CDR1 KGHDR, CDR2 SFDVKD. CDR3 nucleotide sequence: TGTGCCACCAGTGGGTCGGGAGGCACCGGGGAGCTGTTTTTT. This gives the protein CATSGSGGTGELFF.

This clonotype was seen a handful of times. The gene calls are TRBV20-1 and TRBJ2-1, with D possibly being TRBD2 (5 bases). V was cut by 3 bases and J by 3 bases, with 18 bases left in between. The CDR3 sequence is 16 residues long. In germline, CDR1 is DFQATT, CDR2 SNEGSKA (reference sequence). The CDR3 sequence: CSARDQDWTVYNEQFF. The CDR3 bases are TGCAGTGCTAGGGATCAGGACTGGACCGTCTACAATGAGCAGTTCTTC.

This clonotype was found many times. The CDR3 nucleotides are TGTGCCAGCAGGGCGAAGGCCCCAAGGGAGACCCAGTACTTC. Its translation: CASRAKAPRETQYF. The rearrangement links TRBV12-3 or TRBV12-4 to TRBJ2-5; D remains ambiguous. Trimming took off 6 bases at V and 5 bases at J, with 16 bases between the two ends. The CDR3 is 14 amino acids.

This clonotype was seen many times. The chain uses TRBV12-3 or TRBV12-4 and TRBJ2-1; tentatively, D is TRBD1 (6 bases). There are 15 residues in the CDR3. The V gene lost 7 bases and the J gene lost 0 bases, with 13 bases spanning the gap. The chain's CDR3 is CASIRDTSSYNEQFF. The CDR3 nucleotides are TGTGCCAGCATCAGGGACACGAGCTCCTACAATGAGCAGTTCTTC.

There are many counts of this clonotype. The chain is built from TRBV5-4 and TRBJ2-5, with D perhaps matching TRBD1 (7 bases). Germline V gene sequence: CDR1 SGHNT, CDR2 YYREEE (reference sequence). The CDR3 extends over 13 amino acids. Trimming cost V 5 bases and J 4 bases, with 12 bases left between them. The CDR3 nucleotides read TGTGCCAGCAGTTTCAGGGGGGCAGAGACCCAGTACTTC. The encoded protein is CASSFRGAETQYF.

As concerns this clonotype: The germline gene is not matched at one end of the junction; a read error may be the cause. The rearrangement joins TRBV13 to TRBJ1-6; tentative D call: TRBD1 (6 bases). Germline V gene data show CDR1 as PRHDT and CDR2 as FYEKMQ (reference sequence). This CDR3 is 15 amino acids long. In nucleotides, the CDR3 is TGTGCCAGTAGCTCTGCCCGGGGGGCTAATTCACCCCTCCACTTT. This codes for CASSSARGANSPLHF.

This clonotype occurred many times. V and J are TRBV20-1 and TRBJ2-2; the match to TRBD2 covers 12 bases. This CDR3 has 13 residues. Germline V lookup: CDR1 DFQATT, CDR2 SNEGSKA (reference sequence). The CDR3 nucleotides read TGCGGGGTACTAGCGGGAGGAGTCGGGGAGCTGTTTTTT. Translated, it gives CGVLAGGVGELFF.

This clonotype was picked up many times. The gene calls are TRBV28 and TRBJ2-5; D is unresolved. The CDR3 is 15 residues long. Germline loops: CDR1 MDHEN, CDR2 SYDVKM. V lost 6 bases to trimming and J lost 4 bases, with 18 bases between them. CDR3 DNA: TGTGCCAGCAGACCGGACGGCACCCTTCGAGAGACCCAGTACTTC. This encodes CASRPDGTLRETQYF.